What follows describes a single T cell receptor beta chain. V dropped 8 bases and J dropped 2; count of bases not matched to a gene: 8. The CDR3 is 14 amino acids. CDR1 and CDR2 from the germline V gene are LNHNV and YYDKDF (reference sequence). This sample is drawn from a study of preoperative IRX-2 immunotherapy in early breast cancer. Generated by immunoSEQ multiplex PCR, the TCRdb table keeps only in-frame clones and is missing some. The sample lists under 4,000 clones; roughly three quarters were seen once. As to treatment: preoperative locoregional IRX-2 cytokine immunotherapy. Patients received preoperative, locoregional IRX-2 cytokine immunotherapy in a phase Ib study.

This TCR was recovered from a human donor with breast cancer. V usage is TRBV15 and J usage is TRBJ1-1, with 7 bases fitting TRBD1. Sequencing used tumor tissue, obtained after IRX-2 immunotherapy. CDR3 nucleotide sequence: TGTGCCACCGAGACAGGGCTGATCAACACTGAAGCTTTCTTT. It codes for CATETGLINTEAFF.